This T cell receptor beta chain is drawn from a study of cytomegalovirus exposure and HLA in healthy donors. The PCR contained 60 Vbeta and 13 Jbeta primers. TCRdb's copy holds only in-frame clones and misses some; the assay was immunoSEQ multiplex PCR. The table lists 180,000 or so clones, approximately 80% of them singletons. From germline, CDR1 is PRHDT and CDR2 FYEKMQ (reference sequence). Trimming took 4 bases from V and 5 from J, leaving 15 bases between them. The CDR3 runs 15 residues. The V and J genes are TRBV13 and TRBJ2-1; perhaps TRBD2 as D (5 bases). The sequence derives from a boy between 2 and 10 years old in good health and CMV-seronegative. Sequencing used PBMCs. The CDR3, as DNA: TGTGCCAGCAGCTCCCTGACCGAGGGCCACAATGAGCAGTTCTTC. As protein: CASSSLTEGHNEQFF.